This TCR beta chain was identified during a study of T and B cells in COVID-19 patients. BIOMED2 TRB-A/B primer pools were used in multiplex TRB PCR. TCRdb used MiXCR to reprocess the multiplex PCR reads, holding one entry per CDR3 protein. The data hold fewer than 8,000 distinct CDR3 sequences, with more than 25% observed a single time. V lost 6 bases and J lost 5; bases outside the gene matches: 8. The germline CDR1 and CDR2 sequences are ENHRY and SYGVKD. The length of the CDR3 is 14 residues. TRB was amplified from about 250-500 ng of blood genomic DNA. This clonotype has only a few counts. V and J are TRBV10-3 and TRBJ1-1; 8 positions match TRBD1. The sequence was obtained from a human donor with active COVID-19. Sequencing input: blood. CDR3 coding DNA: TGTGCCATCAGATGGGACAGGTCTCGGACTGAAGCTTTCTTT. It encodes CAIRWDRSRTEAFF.